Listed here are 5 T cell receptor beta chains from one sample, sequenced in a study of patients with pleural tuberculosis. TCRdb reprocessed the reads with MiXCR, giving one entry per CDR3 protein. The data show almost 30,000 distinct CDR3 sequences, 15% to 20% seen once. Sequenced input: peripheral blood. The source of these receptors is a human donor with pleural tuberculosis.

In this sample, this clonotype is medium-sized (0.01 to 0.1%). The chain has TRBV27 and TRBJ1-2, with 9 bases fitting TRBD1. CDR1 is MNHEY and CDR2 is SMNVEV in the germline V gene (reference sequence). This CDR3 is 14 amino acids long. V lost 2 bases to trimming and J lost 4 bases; unmatched junction nucleotides: 2. The CDR3 protein is CASSLRQGVYGYTF. CDR3 coding DNA: TGTGCCAGCAGTTTAAGACAGGGGGTCTATGGCTACACCTTC.

This clonotype was observed many times. The chain recombines TRBV7-2 with TRBJ2-4, with D uncertain. Germline values: CDR1 SGHTA, CDR2 FQGNSA. This CDR3 comprises 14 residues. The V end lost 1 base, the J end lost 0 bases, and 4 bases lay between the germline ends. The CDR3, as DNA: TGTGCCAGCAGCTTAGGACTAGCCAAAAACATTCAGTACTTC. As protein: CASSLGLAKNIQYF.

This clonotype was observed many times. The V call is TRBV4-2, the J call TRBJ2-1; tentatively, D is TRBD1 (5 bases). The V and J ends lost 1 base and 8 bases respectively, with 12 bases between them. The CDR3 is made up of 14 amino acids. The germline V gene encodes CDR1 LGHNA and CDR2 YNFKEQ. In nucleotides, the CDR3 is TGTGCCAGCAGCCAAGGTTTACAGGTCCATGAGCAGTTCTTC. Its protein product is CASSQGLQVHEQFF.

In its sample, this clonotype was seen many times. This rearrangement joins TRBV19 to TRBJ2-1; weak D call: TRBD2 (6 bases). The length of the CDR3 is 14 residues. V was pared by 3 bases and J by 2 bases, with 8 bases between. CDR1 is LNHDA and CDR2 is SQIVND in the germline V gene (reference sequence). The CDR3 region has the DNA TGTGCCAGTAGTATGGCGGGAACCTACAATGAGCAGTTCTTC. Its translation is CASSMAGTYNEQFF.

This clonotype appeared many times. The chain uses TRBV29-1 and TRBJ1-2; D remains unclear. The germline V gene encodes CDR1 SQVTM and CDR2 ANQGSEA. V was clipped by 7 bases and J by 6 bases, with 18 bases between them. This CDR3 comprises 13 residues. The CDR3 region has the DNA TGCAGCGCCACGGTTGGTGCGTATGATGGCTACACCTTC. It translates to CSATVGAYDGYTF. Full variable domain (missing parts from reference TRBV29-1 and TRBJ1-2): SAVISQKPSRDICQRGTSLTIQCQVDSQVTMMFWYRQQPGQSLTLIATANQGSEATYESGFVIDKFPISRPNLTFSTLTVSNMSPEDSSIYLCSATVGAYDGYTFGSGTRLTVV.